This T cell receptor beta chain stems from a study of T cells in Graves' hyperthyroidism and ophthalmopathy. The study's findings and limits: A 13 V-J model separated ophthalmopathy from stable hyperthyroidism. Median prediction lead before ophthalmopathy onset was around 7 months with the model. The blood repertoire included most of the expanded thyroid clonotypes above 0.001.

The diagnostic basis comprised clinical symptoms, serum thyroxine and TRAb, thyroid ultrasound and orbital computed tomography. As concerns this clonotype: The antigen is unknown.

CDR3 length: 20 residues. V lost 0 bases and J lost 2, with 20 bases in between. Germline V gives CDR1 LNHNV, CDR2 YYDKDF (reference sequence). Regions amplified from RNA transcripts were the TCR beta CDR3 regions. HTBI primers were employed in a first-round RT-PCR of the TCR CDR3. TCRdb independently ran MiXCR on the multiplex PCR reads; one entry per CDR3 protein. This table has more than 500,000 distinct CDR3 sequences, under 60% appearing once. The receptor was isolated from an adult woman with Graves' disease, either hyperthyroidism or ophthalmopathy (not recorded which). The chain recombines TRBV15 with TRBJ1-6; D call uncertain. Sequenced input: peripheral blood or thyroid tissue (not recorded which). CDR3 bases: TGTGCCACCAGCAGAGATACTGCCCCGGGCGGGAGGGCCTATAATTCACCCCTCCACTTT. It is translated as CATSRDTAPGGRAYNSPLHF.